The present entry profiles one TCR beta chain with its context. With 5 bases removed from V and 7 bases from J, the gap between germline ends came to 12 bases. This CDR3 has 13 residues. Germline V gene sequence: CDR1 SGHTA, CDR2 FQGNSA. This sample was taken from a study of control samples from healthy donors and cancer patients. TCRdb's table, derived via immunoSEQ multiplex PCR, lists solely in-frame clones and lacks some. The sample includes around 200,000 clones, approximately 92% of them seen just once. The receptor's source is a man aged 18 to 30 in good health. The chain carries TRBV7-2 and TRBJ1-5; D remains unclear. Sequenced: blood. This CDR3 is CASSARGGQPQHF. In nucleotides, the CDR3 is TGTGCCAGCAGCGCTAGAGGTGGCCAGCCCCAGCATTTT. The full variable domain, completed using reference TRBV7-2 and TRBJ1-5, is GAGVSQSPSNKVTEKGKDVELRCDPISGHTALYWYRQSLGQGLEFLIYFQGNSAPDKSGLPSDRFSAERTGGSVSTLTIQRTQQEDSAVYLCASSARGGQPQHFGDGTRLSIL.